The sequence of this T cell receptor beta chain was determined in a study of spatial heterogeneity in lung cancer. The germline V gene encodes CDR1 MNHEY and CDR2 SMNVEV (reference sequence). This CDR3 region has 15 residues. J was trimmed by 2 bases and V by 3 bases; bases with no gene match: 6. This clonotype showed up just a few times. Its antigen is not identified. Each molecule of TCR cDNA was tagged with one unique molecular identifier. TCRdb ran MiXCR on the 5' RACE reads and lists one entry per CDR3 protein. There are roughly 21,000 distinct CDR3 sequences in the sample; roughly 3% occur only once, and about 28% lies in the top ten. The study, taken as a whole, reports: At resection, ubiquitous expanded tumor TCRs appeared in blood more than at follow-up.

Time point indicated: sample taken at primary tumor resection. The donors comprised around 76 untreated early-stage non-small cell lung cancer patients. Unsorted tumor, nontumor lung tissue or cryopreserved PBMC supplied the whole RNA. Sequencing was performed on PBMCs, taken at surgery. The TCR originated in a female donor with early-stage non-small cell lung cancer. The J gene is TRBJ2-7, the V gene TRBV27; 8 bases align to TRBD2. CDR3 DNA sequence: TGTGCCAGCAGTTTCGAAGCGGGAGCAACCTACGAGCAGTACTTC. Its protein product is CASSFEAGATYEQYF.